This T cell receptor (beta chain) was observed in a study of blood T cell repertoires in COVID-19. On the study more broadly: There were acute and convalescent COVID-19 samples, and they came from the United States, Italy and Spain. Sample material is recorded as cDNA or gDNA derived from T cells, B-cell-depleted T cells, or PBMCs.

Germline V gene data show CDR1 as LGHNA and CDR2 as YSLEER. The V end lost 4 bases, the J end lost 6 bases, and 14 bases lay between the germline ends. This CDR3 is 14 amino acids long. As processed by the authors: Scientists estimated how many nucleated cells there were by amplifying reference gene primers. Clones were sequenced by immunoSEQ multiplex PCR, and TCRdb holds only the in-frame ones, with some missing. That table gives V, J and clone size, and the DNA gave D and trimming. Among tens of thousands of clones listed, about 85% were seen once. The sample consisted of peripheral blood. This TCR was recovered from a human donor in a cohort sampled during active COVID-19. The genes are TRBV4-3 and TRBJ2-3; D remains ambiguous. The CDR3 DNA sequence: TGCGCCAGCAGCCTCTCTCGAGTAGTGGATACGCAGTATTTT. Translation: CASSLSRVVDTQYF.